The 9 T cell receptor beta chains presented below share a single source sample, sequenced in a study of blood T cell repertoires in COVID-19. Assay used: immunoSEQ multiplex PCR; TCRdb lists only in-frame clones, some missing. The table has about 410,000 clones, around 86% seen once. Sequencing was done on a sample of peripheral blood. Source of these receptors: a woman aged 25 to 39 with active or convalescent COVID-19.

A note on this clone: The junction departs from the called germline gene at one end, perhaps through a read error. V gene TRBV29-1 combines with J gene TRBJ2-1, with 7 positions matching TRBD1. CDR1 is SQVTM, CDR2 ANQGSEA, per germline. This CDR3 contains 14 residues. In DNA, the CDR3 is TGCAGCGTGGAAGACAGGGAATCCTACAATGAGCAGTTCTTC. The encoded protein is CSVEDRESYNEQFF.

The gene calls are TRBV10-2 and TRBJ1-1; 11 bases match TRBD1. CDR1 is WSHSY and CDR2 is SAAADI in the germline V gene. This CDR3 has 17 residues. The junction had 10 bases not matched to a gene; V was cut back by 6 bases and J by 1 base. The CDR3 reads CASSPGTGGFWNTEAFF. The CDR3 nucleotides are TGCGCCAGCAGCCCCGGGACAGGGGGGTTTTGGAACACTGAAGCTTTCTTT.

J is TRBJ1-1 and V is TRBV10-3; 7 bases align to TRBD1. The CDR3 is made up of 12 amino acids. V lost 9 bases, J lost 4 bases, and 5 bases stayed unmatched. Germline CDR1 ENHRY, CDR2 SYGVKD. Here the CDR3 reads CAINRGGTEAFF. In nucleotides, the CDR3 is TGTGCCATAAACAGGGGCGGCACTGAAGCTTTCTTT.

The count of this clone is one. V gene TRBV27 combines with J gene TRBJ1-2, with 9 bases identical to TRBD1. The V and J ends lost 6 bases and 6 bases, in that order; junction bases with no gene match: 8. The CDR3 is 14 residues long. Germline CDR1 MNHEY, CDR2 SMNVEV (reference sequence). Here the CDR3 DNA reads TGTGCCAGCAGCGAACAGGGGGCGTGGAATGGCTACACCTTC. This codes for CASSEQGAWNGYTF.

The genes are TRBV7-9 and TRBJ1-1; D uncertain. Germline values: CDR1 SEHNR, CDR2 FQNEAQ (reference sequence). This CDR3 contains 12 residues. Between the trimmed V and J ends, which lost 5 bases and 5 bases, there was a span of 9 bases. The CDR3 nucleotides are TGTGCCAGCAGCCCACGCGGAACTGAAGCTTTCTTT. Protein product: CASSPRGTEAFF.

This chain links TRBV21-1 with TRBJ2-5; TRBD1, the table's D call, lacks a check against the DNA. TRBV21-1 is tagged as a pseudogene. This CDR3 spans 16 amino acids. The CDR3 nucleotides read TGTGCCAGCAGCATTCTCTTCAGGGGGGCGGGAGAGACCCAGTACTTC. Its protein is CASSILFRGAGETQYF.

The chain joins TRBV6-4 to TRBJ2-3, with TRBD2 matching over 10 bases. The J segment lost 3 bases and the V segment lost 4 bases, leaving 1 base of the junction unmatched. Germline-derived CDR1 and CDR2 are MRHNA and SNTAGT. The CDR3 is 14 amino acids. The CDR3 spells CASSALAGTDTQYF. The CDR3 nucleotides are TGTGCCAGCAGTGCACTAGCGGGAACAGATACGCAGTATTTT.

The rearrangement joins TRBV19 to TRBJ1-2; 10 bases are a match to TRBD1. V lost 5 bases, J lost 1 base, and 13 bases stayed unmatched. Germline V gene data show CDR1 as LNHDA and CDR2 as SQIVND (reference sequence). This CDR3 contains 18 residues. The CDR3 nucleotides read TGTGCCAGTAGTGAAGGGACCGGGACAGGGGCATATAACTATGGCTACACCTTC. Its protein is CASSEGTGTGAYNYGYTF.

CDR3 bases: TGTGCCAGCAGCTGGAAGGGGGGGCATGAAAAACTGTTTTTT. It specifies CASSWKGGHEKLFF. The gene calls are TRBV5-6 and TRBJ1-4; D might be TRBD1 (6 bases). The germline V gene has CDR1 SGHDT and CDR2 YYEEEE. The CDR3 runs 14 residues. Trimming took off 3 bases at V and 6 bases at J, with 12 bases between the two ends.